One and the same sample provided the 28 T cell receptor beta chains below, sequenced in a study of identifying expanded T cells in peripheral blood. The assay was immunoSEQ multiplex PCR, and TCRdb's table has in-frame clones only and misses some. This table holds approximately 85,000 clones, roughly 81% found once. Sequenced: blood. These receptors were obtained from a person aged 18 to 70 in good health.

This chain links TRBV6-1 with TRBJ2-5; 7 nucleotides align to TRBD2. CDR1 and CDR2 (germline): MNHNS, SASEGT. There are 15 residues in the CDR3. The trim removed 2 bases at V and 1 base at J, leaving 4 bases unmatched. The CDR3 protein is CASSEMTSSQETQYF. The CDR3 DNA reads as TGTGCCAGCAGTGAAATGACTAGCAGCCAAGAGACCCAGTACTTC.

This chain links TRBV5-1 with TRBJ2-3, with D possibly being TRBD1 (6 bases). The V gene lost 1 base and the J gene lost 3 bases, with 6 bases spanning the gap. The CDR3 loop spans 13 amino acids. Germline V gene data show CDR1 as SGHRS and CDR2 as YFSETQ. The CDR3 bases are TGCGCCAGCAGCTTGCAGGGGACAGATACGCAGTATTTT. This sequence encodes CASSLQGTDTQYF.

This clone was picked up many times. The gene calls are TRBV4-3 and TRBJ2-7, with D possibly TRBD1 on 5 matching bases. V lost 1 base, J lost 3 bases, and 13 bases lay in between. The V gene's germline CDR1 is LGHNA and CDR2 YSLEER. The CDR3 extends over 15 amino acids. The CDR3 DNA follows: TGCGCCAGCAGCCAAGGTTCGCAGGGCTACTACGAGCAGTACTTC. Its translation is CASSQGSQGYYEQYF.

The gene calls are TRBV2 and TRBJ1-5; D uncertain. The V gene's germline CDR1 is SNHLY and CDR2 FYNNEI. This CDR3 is 12 amino acids long. Deletions cut 8 bases from V and 3 bases from J, with 8 bases between. Here the CDR3 DNA reads TGTGCCAGCGCGCAGACCAATCAGCCCCAGCATTTT. This sequence encodes CASAQTNQPQHF.

On this clone: Germline is not matched at one junction end, which may reflect a read error. The genes are TRBV5-5 and TRBJ1-1, with D perhaps matching TRBD1 (5 bases). Per germline, CDR1 SGHKS and CDR2 YYEKEE (reference sequence). CDR3 size: 16 residues. CDR3 amino acids: CASTLGVALMNTEAFF. CDR3 DNA sequence: TGTGCCAGCACCTTGGGGGTGGCGCTCATGAACACTGAAGCTTTCTTT.

The chain joins TRBV7-3 to TRBJ2-2; D not certain. Germline V CDR1 and CDR2: SGHTA, FQGTGA. The V and J ends lost 2 bases and 7 bases respectively, with 8 bases between them. The CDR3 is made up of 13 amino acids. Written as DNA, the CDR3 is TGTGCCAGCAGCTTAGGTTCGGGCGGGGAGCTGTTTTTT. It yields the protein CASSLGSGGELFF.

The V call is TRBV27, the J call TRBJ2-3; D might be TRBD2 (6 bases). V lost 5 bases to trimming and J lost 0 bases, with 18 bases between them. The germline gives CDR1 MNHEY, CDR2 SMNVEV (reference sequence). The CDR3 sequence is 17 residues long. The CDR3 loop reads CASSPLGVEGSTDTQYF. CDR3 sequence (DNA): TGTGCCAGCAGTCCCCTAGGGGTGGAGGGAAGCACAGATACGCAGTATTTT.

The chain is built from TRBV18 and TRBJ2-5; D perhaps matches TRBD1 (6 bases). The V end was cut by 2 bases, the J end by 5 bases, with 6 bases between. The length of the CDR3 is 12 residues. Germline CDR1 is KGHSH and CDR2 is LQKENI. The CDR3 nucleotides read TGTGCCAGCTCACCAGGGGGCGAGACCCAGTACTTC. The encoded protein is CASSPGGETQYF.

The rearrangement uses TRBV28 and TRBJ1-5; 8 nucleotides line up with TRBD1. The germline V gene encodes CDR1 MDHEN and CDR2 SYDVKM. The junction had 11 bases not matched to a gene; V was cut back by 7 bases and J by 6 bases. The CDR3 length is 15 residues. The CDR3 DNA sequence: TGTGCCAGCAATCCACCGGGACAGGCGGGTCAGCCCCAGCATTTT. Residues: CASNPPGQAGQPQHF.

The rearrangement uses TRBV7-2 and TRBJ2-7, with 7 positions matching TRBD1. V shed 2 bases, J shed 2 bases, and the junction held 9 bases outside the gene matches. The CDR3 has 16 residues. Germline-derived CDR1 and CDR2 are SGHTA and FQGNSA. This CDR3 is CASSLSPTGTTYEQYF. The CDR3 DNA is TGTGCCAGCAGCTTATCTCCGACAGGGACGACCTACGAGCAGTACTTC. Drawing the rest from reference TRBV7-2 and TRBJ2-7, the complete variable domain is GAGVSQSPSNKVTEKGKDVELRCDPISGHTALYWYRQSLGQGLEFLIYFQGNSAPDKSGLPSDRFSAERTGGSVSTLTIQRTQQEDSAVYLCASSLSPTGTTYEQYFGPGTRLTVT.

The V and J genes are TRBV18 and TRBJ2-3; TRBD2 aligns across 9 bases. Germline V gene data show CDR1 as KGHSH and CDR2 as LQKENI. Trimming removed 0 bases from V and 3 bases from J; junction bases left unmatched: 13. CDR3 length equals 19 residues. The DNA for the CDR3 is TGTGCCAGCTCACCACCGGGACTAGCAGCCCTCTCAGGGACAGATACGCAGTATTTT. It translates to CASSPPGLAALSGTDTQYF.

The V gene is TRBV5-1, the J gene TRBJ1-1; D remains ambiguous. Trimming shortened V by 0 bases and J by 6 bases, and 9 bases separated the two germline ends. CDR3 length: 13 residues. CDR1 SGHRS and CDR2 YFSETQ come from the germline V gene. The CDR3 DNA reads as TGCGCCAGCAGCTTGGGGGGTACCCCTGAAGCTTTCTTT. It encodes CASSLGGTPEAFF.

The chain recombines TRBV6-6 with TRBJ1-3; TRBD1 aligns across 7 bases. The CDR3 is made up of 16 amino acids. Germline lookup yields CDR1 MNHNY and CDR2 SVGAGI (reference sequence). J gave up 0 bases and V 6 bases, and 8 bases lay outside the gene matches. The CDR3 loop is CASSLGGRRSGNTIYF. In DNA, the CDR3 is TGTGCCAGCAGCCTAGGGGGCAGGCGCTCTGGAAACACCATATATTTT.

The J gene is TRBJ2-1, the V gene TRBV4-3; possibly TRBD2 for D (5 bases). The CDR3 runs to 17 residues. The ends were cut back, 0 bases at V and 9 bases at J, with 21 bases in the middle. Germline loops: CDR1 LGHNA, CDR2 YSLEER. The CDR3 sequence is CASSQDLRSPLGGEQFF. Written as DNA, the CDR3 is TGCGCCAGCAGCCAAGATCTTCGGAGCCCCCTTGGAGGTGAGCAGTTCTTC.

The J gene is TRBJ2-1, the V gene TRBV30; D is unresolved. V was clipped by 5 bases and J by 6 bases, with 5 bases between them. Germline CDR1 is GTSNPN and CDR2 is SVGIG (reference sequence). This CDR3 has 10 amino acids. The CDR3 bases are TGTGCCTGGGGGGTCAATGAGCAGTTCTTC. It codes for CAWGVNEQFF.

Sample share makes this clone medium-sized. The gene calls are TRBV4-2 and TRBJ1-2; D perhaps matches TRBD1 (5 bases). The germline V gene has CDR1 LGHNA and CDR2 YNFKEQ. CDR3 length equals 15 residues. V shed 0 bases and J shed 5 bases, with 13 bases lying between them. The chain's CDR3 is CASSQELGVGYGYTF. CDR3 coding DNA: TGTGCCAGCAGCCAAGAACTAGGGGTCGGGTATGGCTACACCTTC.

V gene TRBV7-9 combines with J gene TRBJ2-1; 10 nucleotides agree with TRBD2. Germline values: CDR1 SEHNR, CDR2 FQNEAQ (reference sequence). This CDR3 has 12 residues. The V and J ends lost 5 bases and 15 bases, in that order; junction bases with no gene match: 7. CDR3 amino acids: CASSPTSGSGFF. Written as DNA, the CDR3 is TGTGCCAGCAGCCCGACTAGCGGGTCGGGGTTCTTC.

The chain has TRBV5-4 and TRBJ2-3, with 15 bases aligning to TRBD2. With 4 bases clipped from V and 0 bases from J, the junction kept 6 bases outside the gene matches. Germline V CDR1 and CDR2: SGHNT, YYREEE (reference sequence). This CDR3 region has 18 residues. DNA of the CDR3: TGTGCCAGCAGCCCCCCGGGACTAGCGGGAGGAAGCACAGATACGCAGTATTTT. It is translated as CASSPPGLAGGSTDTQYF. The whole variable domain, remainder taken from reference TRBV5-4 and TRBJ2-3, is ETGVTQSPTHLIKTRGQQVTLRCSSQSGHNTVSWYQQALGQGPQFIFQYYREEENGRGNFPPRFSGLQFPNYSSELNVNALELDDSALYLCASSPPGLAGGSTDTQYFGPGTRLTVL.

V and J are TRBV19 and TRBJ2-1; 9 nucleotides align to TRBD2. Losses at the gene ends were 8 bases for V and 10 bases for J; bases not matched to a gene: 12. Germline lookup yields CDR1 LNHDA and CDR2 SQIVND (reference sequence). This CDR3 is built from 14 residues. The CDR3 loop is CASSIRVAGVEQFF. The CDR3 nucleotides are TGTGCCAGTTCAATCCGGGTAGCGGGAGTCGAGCAGTTCTTC.

The V and J genes are TRBV7-8 and TRBJ2-1; 9 bases are shared with TRBD2. Germline CDR1 SGHVS, CDR2 FQNEAQ. CDR3 length equals 15 residues. V lost 2 bases, J lost 3 bases, and 2 bases stayed unmatched. CDR3 sequence reads: CASSLRLAVYNEQFF. The CDR3 region has the DNA TGTGCCAGCAGCTTAAGACTAGCGGTCTACAATGAGCAGTTCTTC.

Remarks on this clone: A junction end diverges from the germline sequence, so it may reflect a read error. The chain combines TRBV4-3 with TRBJ2-6; D remains unclear. Germline CDR1 and CDR2: LGHNA and YSLEER. This CDR3 spans 16 amino acids. The CDR3 sequence is CASRQEPGSGANVLTF. The CDR3 region has the DNA TGCGCCAGCAGACAAGAACCGGGCTCTGGGGCCAACGTCCTGACTTTC.

This rearrangement joins TRBV19 to TRBJ1-2, with D possibly TRBD1 on 5 matching bases. Looked up from germline, CDR1 is LNHDA and CDR2 is SQIVND (reference sequence). Trimming stripped 3 bases from V and 3 bases from J, with 17 bases between. CDR3 length: 16 residues. The CDR3 loop is CASSISPGRRDYGYTF. CDR3 nucleotides: TGTGCCAGTAGTATTTCCCCGGGACGGAGGGACTATGGCTACACCTTC.

This clone has a handful of counts. The chain combines TRBV9 with TRBJ2-1, with TRBD2 matching 12 bases. Germline trimming cut 3 bases from V and 10 bases from J; bases unmatched to any gene: 5. Germline-derived CDR1 and CDR2 are SGDLS and YYNGEE. This CDR3 is built from 14 residues. CDR3 nucleotide sequence: TGTGCCAGCAGCGGTCGGCTAGCGGGAGGGGAGCAGTTCTTC. Translated: CASSGRLAGGEQFF. The full variable domain, with the rest looked up from reference TRBV9 and TRBJ2-1, is DSGVTQTPKHLITATGQRVTLRCSPRSGDLSVYWYQQSLDQGLQFLIQYYNGEERAKGNILERFSAQQFPDLHSELNLSSLELGDSALYFCASSGRLAGGEQFFGPGTRLTVL.

V usage is TRBV10-3 and J usage is TRBJ2-3; 9 nucleotides match TRBD1. The CDR3 consists of 16 residues. With 0 bases clipped from V and 4 bases from J, the junction kept 5 bases outside the gene matches. The V gene's germline CDR1 is ENHRY and CDR2 SYGVKD. The CDR3 DNA sequence: TGTGCCATCAGTGAGTCACAGGGGGCTCGCTCAGATACGCAGTATTTT. Its translation is CAISESQGARSDTQYF.

The V and J genes are TRBV10-3 and TRBJ2-7; D ambiguous. This CDR3 comprises 14 residues. Trimming stripped 0 bases from V and 6 bases from J, with 12 bases between. The germline CDR1 and CDR2 sequences are ENHRY and SYGVKD. The CDR3 sequence is CAISESSGILEQYF. Here the CDR3 DNA reads TGTGCCATCAGTGAGTCTAGTGGGATCCTCGAGCAGTACTTC.

The gene calls are TRBV2 and TRBJ2-5; possibly TRBD2 for D (5 bases). CDR3 size: 15 residues. The germline V gene has CDR1 SNHLY and CDR2 FYNNEI. Trimming removed 4 bases at V and 3 bases at J, with 15 bases between. This CDR3 reads CASSGAGSGKETQYF. The DNA for the CDR3 is TGTGCCAGCAGTGGGGCGGGCAGCGGAAAAGAGACCCAGTACTTC.

The V gene is TRBV4-3, the J gene TRBJ2-3; 12 bases match TRBD2. Germline CDR1 reads LGHNA; CDR2 reads YSLEER. Trimming removed 1 base from V and 2 bases from J; junction bases left unmatched: 4. The CDR3 spans 17 residues. CDR3 residues: CASSQASSGRATDTQYF. In DNA, the CDR3 is TGCGCCAGCAGCCAAGCATCTAGCGGGAGGGCCACAGATACGCAGTATTTT.

V usage is TRBV27 and J usage is TRBJ2-3, with 7 bases aligning to TRBD2. The germline V gene encodes CDR1 MNHEY and CDR2 SMNVEV (reference sequence). CDR3 length: 17 residues. With 8 bases clipped from V and 2 bases from J, the junction kept 16 bases outside the gene matches. The DNA for the CDR3 is TGTGCCAGCCTGCGCGCGGGGAGGGCCCCTACCACAGATACGCAGTATTTT. Its translation is CASLRAGRAPTTDTQYF.